This T cell receptor (beta chain) was recorded in a study of T cells after yellow fever vaccination. In TCRdb, the 5' RACE reads were re-called with MiXCR into one record per CDR3 protein. The repertoire holds 45,000 to 65,000 distinct CDR3 sequences, with less than 8% as singletons. The CDR3 extends over 14 amino acids. This clonotype was detected only a few times. Findings of the study overall: Post-booster reappearance was seen for most primary-vaccination clones (around 96% CD4, around 90% CD8).

This TCR came from a man between 18 and 29 years old who received the YFV17D yellow fever vaccine. The material sequenced was CD8+ T cells not binding an NS4B(214-222) dextramer, sorted from PBMCs, taken 45 days after the first yellow fever vaccination. The rearrangement uses TRBV21-1 and TRBJ2-5. TRBV21-1 is labeled a pseudogene. The CDR3 is CASSKLRGQETQYF. The CDR3 DNA sequence: TGTGCCAGCAGCAAACTTAGAGGCCAAGAGACCCAGTACTTC.